The table lists the clone carrying this T cell receptor (beta chain) with a few counts. The antigen is not known. The collection from each donor was one heparinised blood draw averaging around 0.11 L. The authors sorted CD4+ naive, central memory, regulatory and stem cell-like memory cells via CD45RO/CCR7/CD25/CD127/CD95/CD27. These data come from a study of beta chain features in type 1 diabetes. Expressed TCRB transcripts were sequenced, since all the RNA that had been isolated was reverse transcribed. This table comes from immunoSEQ multiplex PCR, and its TCRdb copy is limited to in-frame clones, with some not included. The table includes 300,000 to 350,000 clones, roughly 8.8% detected once. The CDR3 spans 16 residues. V dropped 5 bases and J dropped 0 bases, with 13 bases sitting between them. Germline-derived CDR1 and CDR2 are LNHDA and SQIVND (reference sequence). Findings and limits, study-wide: Unsettled here was the matter of whether HLA type influences TCRB rearrangement. TCRB CDR3s were moderately but significantly shorter in Type 1 diabetes patients in all four CD4+ subsets. The VDJ junctions of type 1 diabetes patients carried fewer insertions and more deletions.

The receptor comes from a man aged 25-45 years with type 1 diabetes. The V and J genes are TRBV19 and TRBJ2-2, with D unresolved. The sequenced sample consisted of central memory CD4+ T cells from blood. CDR3 loop: CASSPTDHTNTGELFF. In DNA, the CDR3 is TGTGCCAGTAGTCCAACGGACCACACGAACACCGGGGAGCTGTTTTTT.